Listed below are T cell receptor beta chains from one sample, sequenced in a study of lymphopenia after photon versus proton radiotherapy. Clones were sequenced by immunoSEQ multiplex PCR, and TCRdb holds only the in-frame ones, with some missing. Counted here are about 42,000 clones, around 81% occurring once; the ten biggest clones make up around 25%. The sample consisted of peripheral blood, taken from a patient treated with proton-based radiotherapy. These receptors were collected from a woman in her 70s with pancreatic cancer. Both conserved end residues are part of each CDR3. Each record gives: J gene, V gene, D gene, clone size, CDR3 length, CDR3 protein, CDR3 DNA. The D gene is left open where the match is weak. The size field is filled for only some rows; it gives once, few, many or a size class.

j_gene: TRBJ2-1; v_gene: TRBV11-2; d_gene: TRBD2; abundance: .; len: 16; CDR3aa: CASRLAGGPSYNEQFF; CDR3nt: TGTGCCAGCAGGCTAGCGGGAGGGCCCTCCTACAATGAGCAGTTCTTC
j_gene: TRBJ2-7; v_gene: TRBV14; d_gene: .; abundance: .; len: 15; CDR3aa: CASSQTGSPTYEQYF; CDR3nt: TGTGCCAGCAGCCAAACCGGGAGTCCAACCTACGAGCAGTACTTC
j_gene: TRBJ2-7; v_gene: TRBV11-2; d_gene: .; abundance: .; len: 12; CDR3aa: CASSSGQYEQYF; CDR3nt: TGTGCCAGCAGCTCCGGACAGTACGAGCAGTACTTC
j_gene: TRBJ1-2; v_gene: TRBV9; d_gene: .; abundance: .; len: 14; CDR3aa: CASSPQQGSYGYTF; CDR3nt: TGTGCCAGCAGCCCTCAACAGGGCTCCTATGGCTACACCTTC
j_gene: TRBJ2-7; v_gene: TRBV10-3; d_gene: TRBD1; abundance: .; len: 15; CDR3aa: CAISRLTGGPNEQYF; CDR3nt: TGTGCCATCAGTCGGTTAACAGGGGGTCCCAACGAGCAGTACTTC
j_gene: TRBJ1-2; v_gene: TRBV30; d_gene: .; abundance: .; len: 11; CDR3aa: CAGRTLWGYTF; CDR3nt: TGTGCCGGGCGTACCCTTTGGGGCTACACCTTC
j_gene: TRBJ2-7; v_gene: TRBV18; d_gene: TRBD2; abundance: few; len: 14; CDR3aa: CASSPLAGDNEQYF; CDR3nt: TGTGCCAGCTCACCCCTAGCGGGAGATAACGAGCAGTACTTC
j_gene: TRBJ1-5; v_gene: TRBV27; d_gene: .; abundance: .; len: 15; CDR3aa: CASRTLEGSNQPQHF; CDR3nt: TGTGCCAGCCGCACTCTGGAAGGAAGCAATCAGCCCCAGCATTTT
j_gene: TRBJ2-1; v_gene: TRBV2; d_gene: .; abundance: few; len: 12; CDR3aa: CASSGRVAEQFF; CDR3nt: TGTGCCAGCAGTGGGAGGGTAGCGGAGCAGTTCTTC
j_gene: TRBJ1-2; v_gene: TRBV4-2; d_gene: .; abundance: .; len: 17; CDR3aa: CASSQDASGGAGYGYTF; CDR3nt: TGTGCCAGCAGCCAAGACGCAAGCGGGGGCGCGGGCTATGGCTACACCTTC
j_gene: TRBJ1-1; v_gene: TRBV5-8; d_gene: .; abundance: .; len: 15; CDR3aa: CASSFLSTRNTEAFF; CDR3nt: TGTGCCAGCAGCTTCCTGAGCACTCGGAACACTGAAGCTTTCTTT
j_gene: TRBJ1-4; v_gene: TRBV2; d_gene: .; abundance: .; len: 14; CDR3aa: CASTGNTGNEKLFF; CDR3nt: TGTGCCAGCACCGGGAACACAGGGAATGAAAAACTGTTTTTT
j_gene: TRBJ2-5; v_gene: TRBV5-1; d_gene: .; abundance: .; len: 16; CDR3aa: CASSLVGSTGRETQYF; CDR3nt: TGCGCCAGCAGCTTGGTTGGGTCCACAGGGAGGGAGACCCAGTACTTC
j_gene: TRBJ2-1; v_gene: TRBV12-5; d_gene: TRBD2; abundance: .; len: 16; CDR3aa: CASGLQRGKSYNEQFF; CDR3nt: TGTGCTAGTGGTTTACAGCGGGGGAAGTCCTACAATGAGCAGTTCTTC
j_gene: TRBJ2-3; v_gene: TRBV5-5; d_gene: .; abundance: .; len: 14; CDR3aa: CASSFSSGTDTQYF; CDR3nt: TGTGCCAGCAGCTTCTCTTCTGGCACAGATACGCAGTATTTT
j_gene: TRBJ1-6; v_gene: TRBV19; d_gene: TRBD1; abundance: .; len: 15; CDR3aa: CASSMATGGYSPLHF; CDR3nt: TGTGCCAGTAGTATGGCGACAGGGGGCTATTCACCCCTCCACTTT
j_gene: TRBJ1-2; v_gene: TRBV7-9; d_gene: .; abundance: .; len: 13; CDR3aa: CASSGQTNYGYTF; CDR3nt: TGTGCCAGCAGCGGACAGACTAACTATGGCTACACCTTC
j_gene: TRBJ1-2; v_gene: TRBV6-7; d_gene: .; abundance: .; len: 15; CDR3aa: CASSYEGSPNYGYTF; CDR3nt: TGTGCCAGCAGTTATGAGGGTTCCCCGAACTATGGCTACACCTTC
j_gene: TRBJ1-2; v_gene: TRBV21-1; d_gene: .; abundance: few; len: 17; CDR3aa: CASSLRGRGADGYGYTF; CDR3nt: TGTGCCAGCAGCCTTAGGGGAAGGGGGGCGGACGGCTATGGCTACACCTTC
j_gene: TRBJ1-1; v_gene: TRBV6-5; d_gene: .; abundance: .; len: 13; CDR3aa: CASSRQKNTEAFF; CDR3nt: TGTGCCAGCAGTCGACAGAAGAACACTGAAGCTTTCTTT
j_gene: TRBJ2-3; v_gene: TRBV15; d_gene: TRBD2; abundance: .; len: 17; CDR3aa: CATSRDSTSRYTDTQYF; CDR3nt: TGTGCCACCAGCAGAGATTCGACTAGCCGATACACAGATACGCAGTATTTT
j_gene: TRBJ1-1; v_gene: TRBV7-2; d_gene: TRBD1; abundance: .; len: 15; CDR3aa: CASSRQTGMNTEAFF; CDR3nt: TGTGCCAGCAGCCGACAGACAGGGATGAACACTGAAGCTTTCTTT